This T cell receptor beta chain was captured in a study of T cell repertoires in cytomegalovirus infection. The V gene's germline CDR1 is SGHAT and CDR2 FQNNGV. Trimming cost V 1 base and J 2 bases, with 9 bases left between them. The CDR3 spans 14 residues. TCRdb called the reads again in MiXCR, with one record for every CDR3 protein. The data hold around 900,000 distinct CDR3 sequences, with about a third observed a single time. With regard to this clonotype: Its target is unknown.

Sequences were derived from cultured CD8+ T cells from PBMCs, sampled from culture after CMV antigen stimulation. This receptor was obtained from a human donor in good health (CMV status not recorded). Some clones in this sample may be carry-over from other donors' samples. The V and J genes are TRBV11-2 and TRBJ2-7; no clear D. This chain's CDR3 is CASSLGWGAYEQYV. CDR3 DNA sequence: TGTGCCAGCAGCTTAGGTTGGGGTGCCTACGAGCAGTACGTC.